This passage covers 8 T cell receptor beta chains from one sample sequenced in a study of OX40 agonist ivuxolimab in advanced cancers. The method was immunoSEQ multiplex PCR; TCRdb's version includes in-frame clones alone and lacks a portion of them. The sample contains roughly 57,000 clones, around 84% of which appear only once. The sequencing used CD4+ or CD8+ T cells sorted from blood, collected in a trial of the OX40 agonist ivuxolimab. The receptors derive from an adult with an advanced solid tumor such as melanoma, head and neck, liver or kidney cancer.

The chain employs TRBV6-5 and TRBJ2-7; 7 positions match TRBD1. In germline, CDR1 is MNHEY, CDR2 SVGAGI. J gave up 3 bases and V 7 bases, and 9 bases lay outside the gene matches. The CDR3 contains 14 residues. The CDR3 nucleotides read TGTGCCAGCACCCGGGACAGAGGGCACTACGAGCAGTACTTC. Its translation is CASTRDRGHYEQYF.

The V and J genes are TRBV6-1 and TRBJ2-1; 8 bases align to TRBD2. V shed 5 bases and J 6 bases; nucleotides not matched to a gene: 6. CDR1 MNHNS and CDR2 SASEGT come from the germline V gene. This CDR3 contains 14 residues. Written as DNA, the CDR3 is TGTGCCAGCAGTCCTAAGCGGGAGAGCAATGAGCAGTTCTTC. Amino acid sequence: CASSPKRESNEQFF.

The rearrangement links TRBV7-2 to TRBJ1-5, with D possibly matching TRBD1 (6 bases). The CDR3 has 13 residues. V was cut by 3 bases and J by 4 bases, with 7 bases left in between. The germline V gene has CDR1 SGHTA and CDR2 FQGNSA. CDR3 residues: CASSFDRNQPQHF. DNA of the CDR3: TGTGCCAGCAGCTTCGACAGGAATCAGCCCCAGCATTTT.

V is TRBV2 and J is TRBJ2-2; 8 bases line up with TRBD1. With 7 bases clipped from V and 4 bases from J, the junction kept 5 bases outside the gene matches. From germline, CDR1 is SNHLY and CDR2 FYNNEI. The CDR3 sequence is 14 residues long. DNA of the CDR3: TGTGCCAGCAAAGGACAGGGAGGCACCGGGGAGCTGTTTTTT. Translating gives CASKGQGGTGELFF.

Only one count was recorded for this clone. The V call is TRBV5-1, the J call TRBJ1-3; D is unclear. Trimming removed 0 bases at V and 0 bases at J, with 4 bases between. Germline-derived CDR1 and CDR2 are SGHRS and YFSETQ. The CDR3 contains 14 residues. The CDR3 DNA reads as TGCGCCAGCAGCTTGGATCTCTCTGGAAACACCATATATTTT. Amino acids: CASSLDLSGNTIYF. The entire variable domain, with the rest obtained from reference TRBV5-1 and TRBJ1-3, is as follows: KAGVTQTPRYLIKTRGQQVTLSCSPISGHRSVSWYQQTPGQGLQFLFEYFSETQRNKGNFPGRFSGRQFSNSRSEMNVSTLELGDSALYLCASSLDLSGNTIYFGEGSWLTVV.

This clone is a singleton in its sample. The chain has TRBV19 and TRBJ1-5; D is unclear. Per germline, CDR1 LNHDA and CDR2 SQIVND (reference sequence). CDR3 length equals 15 residues. Trimming cost V 5 bases and J 4 bases, with 15 bases left between them. The DNA of the CDR3 is TGTGCCAGTAGTCCGGATGGTTGGAATAATCAGCCCCAGCATTTT. This gives the protein CASSPDGWNNQPQHF.

In nucleotides, the CDR3 is TGTGCCAGCAGCTTGGGGGCGGGAGTAGTGGAAGAGACCCAGTACTTC. Residues: CASSLGAGVVEETQYF. This chain joins TRBV5-8 and TRBJ2-5, with 7 bases aligning to TRBD2. The CDR3 extends over 16 amino acids. V was clipped by 0 bases and J by 3 bases; unmatched bases: 8. CDR1 and CDR2 (germline): SGHTS, YDEGEE.

This clone showed up just a few times. The rearrangement links TRBV4-1 to TRBJ1-1; 12 bases agree with TRBD1. The CDR3 loop spans 15 amino acids. Germline CDR1 MGHRA, CDR2 YSYEKL. Unmatched junction bases numbered 6, after V lost 4 bases and J lost 6 bases. The CDR3 loop is CASSLRDRGQSEAFF. In DNA, the CDR3 is TGCGCCAGCAGCCTACGGGACAGGGGGCAATCTGAAGCTTTCTTT.